The 9 T cell receptor beta chains given below trace back to one sample, sequenced in a study of tumor-infiltrating lymphocytes in primary liver carcinoma. Blood RNA originated from unsorted whole blood, with germline DNA additionally extracted. A primer in the constant region served to generate TCR beta cDNA from about 480 ng of total RNA. The TCR beta library was amplified through three nested multiplex PCR rounds in a modified ARM-PCR procedure. Researchers ran the first two PCR rounds for roughly 10 cycles each with TRBV1-TRBV30 forward primers and a C-beta reverse primer. Via MiXCR, TCRdb re-called the multiplex PCR reads, giving one row per CDR3 protein. The sample includes a few hundred thousand distinct CDR3 sequences, roughly three fifths of them seen just once. Specimen: peripheral blood. These receptors were taken from a woman aged 25 to 45 with primary liver carcinoma and hepatitis B virus infection.

A note on this clonotype: Since a much larger clone is just one base distant, this may be a read error. This rearrangement joins TRBV4-2 to TRBJ2-7; no clear D gene. The V end was cut by 1 base, the J end by 3 bases, with 16 bases between. The CDR3 length is 16 residues. CDR1 and CDR2 from the germline V gene are LGHNA and YNFKEQ. CDR3 protein: CASSQVNPNEDYEQYF. In DNA form, the CDR3 reads TGTGCCAGCAGCCAAGTAAACCCTAACGAGGACTACGAGCAGTACTTC.

The genes are TRBV11-2 and TRBJ2-2; a weak D match, TRBD1 (6 bases). The CDR3 is 15 residues long. Trimming pared 3 bases from V and 7 bases from J, leaving 15 bases between. Germline CDR1 and CDR2: SGHAT and FQNNGV. The CDR3 nucleotides read TGTGCCAGCAGCTTCGGGATAGGGGGATTCGGGGAGCTGTTTTTT. Translating gives CASSFGIGGFGELFF.

With regard to this clonotype: A much larger clone lies a single base off, so this may be a read error. The CDR3 nucleotides are TGCGCCAGCAGACAAGTCGGGACCGTTGCTGAAGCTTTCTTT. Its protein product is CASRQVGTVAEAFF. The rearrangement uses TRBV4-1 and TRBJ1-1; a possible D gene is TRBD1 (5 bases). Germline CDR1 reads MGHRA; CDR2 reads YSYEKL. The CDR3 is 14 amino acids.

This clonotype was seen repeatedly, ten times or more. V gene TRBV11-3 combines with J gene TRBJ2-6; 11 bases agree with TRBD2. CDR1 is SGHNT, CDR2 YENEEA, per germline. This CDR3 region has 19 residues. V gave up 3 bases and J gave up 0 bases; unmatched junction bases: 7. The CDR3 loop reads CASSFTGLAGYSGANVLTF. DNA for the CDR3: TGTGCCAGCAGCTTTACCGGACTAGCGGGTTACTCTGGGGCCAACGTCCTGACTTTC.

This clonotype was observed many times. The rearrangement links TRBV12-3 or TRBV12-4 to TRBJ2-6; 8 bases are shared with TRBD1. The CDR3 is 20 amino acids. The ends lost 7 bases at V and 2 bases at J; junction bases unmatched: 19. The CDR3 DNA is TGTGCCAGCACCATGAACGCGTTTGGACAGGGAGAGGCTGGGGCCAACGTCCTGACTTTC. It is translated as CASTMNAFGQGEAGANVLTF.

The chain joins TRBV11-3 to TRBJ2-1; 12 bases are shared with TRBD2. This CDR3 has 17 residues. J lost 8 bases, V lost 1 base, and 9 bases had no gene match. Germline-derived CDR1 and CDR2 are SGHNT and YENEEA. CDR3 sequence (DNA): TGTGCCAGCAGCTTAGGCCTACTAGCGGGAGGCTGTGATGAGCAGTTCTTC. The encoded protein is CASSLGLLAGGCDEQFF.

At least ten counts were recorded for this clonotype. J is TRBJ2-5 and V is TRBV29-1; D is unclear. Between the trimmed V and J ends, which lost 8 bases and 4 bases, there was a span of 11 bases. Germline V lookup: CDR1 SQVTM, CDR2 ANQGSEA. CDR3 size: 11 residues. The CDR3 loop is CSSKWSETQYF. The DNA for the CDR3 is TGCAGCTCTAAGTGGTCAGAGACCCAGTACTTC.

This clonotype showed up just once. V gene TRBV11-1 combines with J gene TRBJ2-1; TRBD2 matches 11 bases. The CDR3 runs 15 residues. The germline CDR1 and CDR2 sequences are SGHAT and FQDESV (reference sequence). The CDR3 DNA follows: TGTGTCAGTAGCTTACTAGCGGGAGCCCACAATGAGCAGTTCTTC. Amino acid sequence: CVSSLLAGAHNEQFF. Full variable domain (outside the CDR3, taken from reference TRBV11-1 and TRBJ2-1): EAEVAQSPRYKITEKSQAVAFWCDPISGHATLYWYRQILGQGPELLVQFQDESVVDDSQLPKDRFSAERLKGVDSTLKIQPAELGDSAMYLCVSSLLAGAHNEQFFGPGTRLTVL.

Turning to this clonotype: The CDR3 end shows no conserved phenylalanine or tryptophan, and so a read error is likely. For the CDR3, the DNA is TGCGCCAGCAGCTCGACTAGTGGGACTGCTAAGCAGTACTTA. This translates into CASSSTSGTAKQYL. This rearrangement joins TRBV5-1 to TRBJ2-7, with D perhaps matching TRBD2 (6 bases). The CDR3 is 14 amino acids. Germline V gene lookup returns CDR1 SGHRS and CDR2 YFSETQ. With 3 bases removed from V and 8 bases from J, the gap between germline ends came to 18 bases.